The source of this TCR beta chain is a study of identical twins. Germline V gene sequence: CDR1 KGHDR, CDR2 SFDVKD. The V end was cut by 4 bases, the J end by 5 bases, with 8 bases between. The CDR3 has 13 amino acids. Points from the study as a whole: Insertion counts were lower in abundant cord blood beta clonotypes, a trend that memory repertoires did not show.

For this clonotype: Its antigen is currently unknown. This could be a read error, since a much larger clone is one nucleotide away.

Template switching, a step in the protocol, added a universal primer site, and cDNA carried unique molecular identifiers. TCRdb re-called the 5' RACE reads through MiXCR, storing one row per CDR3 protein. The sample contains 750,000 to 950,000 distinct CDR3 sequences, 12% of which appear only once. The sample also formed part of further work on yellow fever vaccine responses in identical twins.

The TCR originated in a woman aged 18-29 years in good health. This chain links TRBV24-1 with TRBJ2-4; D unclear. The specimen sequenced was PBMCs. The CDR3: CATSDRLQNIQYF. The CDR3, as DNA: TGTGCCACCAGTGACAGACTTCAAAACATTCAGTACTTC.